In its sample, the clone carrying this TCR beta chain was seen a few times. What it binds is not known. The data belong to a study of blood T cells in healthy people across ages. Study context: Template-switching capture recovered about one barcoded beta molecule per two T cells. Broader study findings: Naive T cell percentage showed a strong correlation with the diversity of TCR beta.

Aged roughly 6 to 95, donors were systemically healthy Caucasians from Russia. Per sample, extraction of total RNA gave at least 5.5 micrograms in every case. From germline, CDR1 is DFQATT and CDR2 SNEGSKA (reference sequence). The CDR3 length is 14 residues. Trimming stripped 2 bases from V and 1 base from J, with 9 bases between. The use of a sample-barcoded 5' primer and a J-beta primer mix characterized a second PCR of roughly 6 to 11 cycles. TCRdb independently ran MiXCR on the 5' RACE reads; one entry per CDR3 protein. The sample lists about 1.8 million distinct CDR3 sequences; roughly 50% were seen once.

The chain couples TRBV20-1 to TRBJ2-1, with D perhaps TRBD2 (5 bases). The source material was blood. The receptor was isolated from a woman aged 40-49 years in good health. The CDR3 loop is CSARREGSYNEQFF. The CDR3 DNA reads as TGCAGTGCTAGACGGGAAGGGTCCTACAATGAGCAGTTCTTC.